This passage covers 9 T cell receptor beta chains from one sample sequenced in a study of PD-L1 blockade in urothelial cancer. The protocol was immunoSEQ multiplex PCR, while the TCRdb copy is restricted to in-frame clones and leaves out a portion. The sample lists about 81,000 clones; more than 85% were seen once. Sequencing used PBMCs, obtained around atezolizumab (anti-PD-L1) treatment. All receptors come from a man aged 55 to 70 with urothelial cancer.

The chain joins TRBV2 to TRBJ2-5; 7 bases are a match to TRBD1. Trimming at V came to 5 bases and at J to 1 base, leaving 4 bases not matched to a gene. CDR1 is SNHLY, CDR2 FYNNEI, per germline. This CDR3 contains 14 residues. CDR3 DNA: TGTGCCAGCAGTTTGGACAGGTTCCAAGAGACCCAGTACTTC. It specifies CASSLDRFQETQYF.

The chain uses TRBV6-6 and TRBJ2-7; 11 bases are shared with TRBD1. The trim removed 2 bases at V and 4 bases at J, leaving 1 base unmatched. The germline CDR1 and CDR2 sequences are MNHNY and SVGAGI (reference sequence). This CDR3 has 14 residues. The CDR3 nucleotides read TGTGCCAGCAGTTACGGGACAGGGGGGTACGAGCAGTACTTC. Protein product: CASSYGTGGYEQYF.

This chain links TRBV7-8 with TRBJ2-5, with TRBD2 identical over 7 bases. The CDR3 spans 17 residues. Germline CDR1 SGHVS, CDR2 FQNEAQ. Unmatched junction bases numbered 14, after V lost 2 bases and J lost 5 bases. CDR3 loop: CASSLLGGGSEGETQYF. In nucleotides, the CDR3 is TGTGCCAGCAGCTTATTAGGTGGCGGGAGTGAGGGGGAGACCCAGTACTTC.

This clone has more than one count but fewer than ten. The V call is TRBV30, the J call TRBJ1-2, with D tentatively TRBD1 (6 bases). Per germline, CDR1 GTSNPN and CDR2 SVGIG (reference sequence). This CDR3 contains 12 residues. V gave up 7 bases and J gave up 4 bases, with 13 bases separating them. This CDR3 is CASSQGLYGYTF. Here the CDR3 DNA reads TGTGCCTCTTCACAGGGTCTCTATGGCTACACCTTC. Combining the CDR3 with reference TRBV30 and TRBJ1-2 gives the whole variable domain SQTIHQWPATLVQPVGSPLSLECTVEGTSNPNLYWYRQAAGRGLQLLFYSVGIGQISSEVPQNLSASRPQDRQFILSSKKLLLSDSGFYLCASSQGLYGYTFGSGTRLTVV.

The rearrangement uses TRBV10-1 and TRBJ2-2; D possibly corresponds to TRBD1 (5 bases). The length of the CDR3 is 14 residues. V lost 6 bases and J 3 bases, leaving 11 bases between the germline ends. From germline, CDR1 is WNHNN and CDR2 SYGVQD (reference sequence). The CDR3 DNA reads TGCGCCAGCAGAAGGGGTTTGGACACCGGGGAGCTGTTTTTT. Its protein product is CASRRGLDTGELFF.

The chain couples TRBV4-3 to TRBJ1-2, with 7 bases aligning to TRBD1. Germline CDR1 LGHNA, CDR2 YSLEER. The CDR3 covers 15 residues. Losses at the gene ends were 6 bases for V and 8 bases for J; bases not matched to a gene: 15. This CDR3 reads CASSPRWRQGRGYTF. CDR3 coding DNA: TGCGCCAGCAGTCCAAGATGGCGACAGGGTAGGGGCTACACCTTC.

This chain links TRBV4-1 with TRBJ1-1, with TRBD1 matching 9 bases. CDR1 is MGHRA, CDR2 YSYEKL, per germline. There are 14 residues in the CDR3. Trimming removed 3 bases from V and 4 bases from J; junction bases left unmatched: 3. The CDR3 loop is CASSHLTGGTEAFF. Here the CDR3 DNA reads TGCGCCAGCAGCCATCTGACAGGGGGCACTGAAGCTTTCTTT.

The chain joins TRBV5-6 to TRBJ1-1; TRBD1 aligns across 7 bases. The CDR3 loop spans 15 amino acids. V was pared by 4 bases and J by 1 base, with 7 bases of the junction left unmatched. Germline values: CDR1 SGHDT, CDR2 YYEEEE. The CDR3 protein is CASSARQGANTEAFF. CDR3 coding DNA: TGTGCCAGCAGCGCCAGACAGGGTGCGAACACTGAAGCTTTCTTT.

CDR3 sequence reads: CASSLLGGYEQYF. CDR3 bases: TGTGCCAGCAGCTTACTCGGGGGCTACGAGCAGTACTTC. The V gene is TRBV7-2, the J gene TRBJ2-7, with a possible D match to TRBD2 (6 bases). The germline V gene has CDR1 SGHTA and CDR2 FQGNSA. The V end lost 2 bases, the J end lost 3 bases, and 8 bases lay between the germline ends. This CDR3 is 13 amino acids long.